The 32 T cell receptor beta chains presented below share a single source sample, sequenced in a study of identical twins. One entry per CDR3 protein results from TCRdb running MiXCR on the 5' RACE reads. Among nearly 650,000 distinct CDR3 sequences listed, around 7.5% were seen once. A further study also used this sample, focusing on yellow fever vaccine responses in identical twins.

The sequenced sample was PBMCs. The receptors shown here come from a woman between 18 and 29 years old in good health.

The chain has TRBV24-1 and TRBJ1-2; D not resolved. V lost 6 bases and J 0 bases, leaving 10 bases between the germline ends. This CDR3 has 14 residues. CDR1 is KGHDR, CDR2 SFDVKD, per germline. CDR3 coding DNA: TGTGCCACCAGTTCGGCCACTTCTAACTATGGCTACACCTTC. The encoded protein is CATSSATSNYGYTF.

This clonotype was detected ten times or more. In DNA, the CDR3 is TGCGCCAGCAGCTTGCAAGCGGGAACGAACACCGGGGAGCTGTTTTTT. Protein: CASSLQAGTNTGELFF. The J gene is TRBJ2-2, the V gene TRBV5-1; 7 nucleotides line up with TRBD2. CDR1 and CDR2 from the germline V gene are SGHRS and YFSETQ. V shed 1 base and J 0 bases; nucleotides not matched to a gene: 3. The CDR3 is 16 amino acids.

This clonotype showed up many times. This CDR3 reads CASSLRVSQAFF. The CDR3 coding sequence is TGTGCCAGCAGCTTAAGGGTGTCCCAAGCTTTCTTT. This chain links TRBV12-3 or TRBV12-4 with TRBJ1-1; D not resolved. V lost 6 bases and J 9 bases, leaving 14 bases between the germline ends. The CDR3 is 12 residues long.

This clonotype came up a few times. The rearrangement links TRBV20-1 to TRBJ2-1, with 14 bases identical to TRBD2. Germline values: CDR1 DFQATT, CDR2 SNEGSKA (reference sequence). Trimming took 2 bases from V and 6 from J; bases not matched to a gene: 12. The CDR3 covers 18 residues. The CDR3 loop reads CSARRTSGRKESGNEQFF. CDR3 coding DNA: TGCAGTGCTAGAAGGACTAGCGGGAGGAAGGAGTCCGGCAATGAGCAGTTCTTC.

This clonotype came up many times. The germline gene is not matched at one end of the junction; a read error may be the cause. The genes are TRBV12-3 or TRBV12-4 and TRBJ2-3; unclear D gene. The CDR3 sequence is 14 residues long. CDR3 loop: CASSLGLSTDTQYF. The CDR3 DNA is TGTGCCAGCAGCTTAGGCTTAAGCACAGATACGCAGTATTTT.

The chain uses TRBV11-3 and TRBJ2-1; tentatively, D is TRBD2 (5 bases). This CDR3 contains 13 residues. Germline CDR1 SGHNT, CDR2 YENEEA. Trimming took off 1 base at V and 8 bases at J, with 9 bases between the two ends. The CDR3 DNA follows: TGTGCCAGCAGCTTAGTAACGGGGTATGAGCAGTTCTTC. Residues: CASSLVTGYEQFF.

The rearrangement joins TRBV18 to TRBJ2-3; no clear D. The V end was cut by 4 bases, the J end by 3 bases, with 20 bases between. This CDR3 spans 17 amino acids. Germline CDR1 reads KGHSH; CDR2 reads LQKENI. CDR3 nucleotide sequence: TGTGCCAGCTCACGAGAGCAAGGCCTAAAAACGACAGATACGCAGTATTTT. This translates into CASSREQGLKTTDTQYF.

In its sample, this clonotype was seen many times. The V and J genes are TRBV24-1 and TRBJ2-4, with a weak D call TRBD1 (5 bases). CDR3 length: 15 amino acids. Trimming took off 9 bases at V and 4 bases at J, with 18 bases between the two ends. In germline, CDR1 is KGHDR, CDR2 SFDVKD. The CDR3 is CATRIDRELKNIQYF. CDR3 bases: TGTGCCACCCGGATAGACAGAGAACTTAAAAACATTCAGTACTTC.

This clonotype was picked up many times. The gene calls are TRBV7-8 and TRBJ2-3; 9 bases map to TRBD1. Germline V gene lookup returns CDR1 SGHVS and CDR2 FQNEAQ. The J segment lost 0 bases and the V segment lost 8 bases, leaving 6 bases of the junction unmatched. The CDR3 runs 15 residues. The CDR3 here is CASCHGTGSTDTQYF. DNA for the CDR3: TGTGCCAGCTGCCACGGGACAGGGAGCACAGATACGCAGTATTTT.

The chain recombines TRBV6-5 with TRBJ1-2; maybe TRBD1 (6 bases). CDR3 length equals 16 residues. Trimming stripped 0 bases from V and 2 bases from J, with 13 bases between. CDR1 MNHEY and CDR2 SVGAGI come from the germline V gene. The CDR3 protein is CASSYSRLRGNYGYTF. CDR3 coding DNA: TGTGCCAGCAGTTACTCGAGGCTCAGGGGAAACTATGGCTACACCTTC.

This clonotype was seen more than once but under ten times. This chain's CDR3 is CSANRANVLTF. CDR3 bases: TGCAGTGCTAATAGGGCCAACGTCCTGACTTTC. This chain connects TRBV20-1 to TRBJ2-6; D not resolved. Germline values: CDR1 DFQATT, CDR2 SNEGSKA (reference sequence). The germline V and J ends were trimmed by 4 bases and 5 bases, with 3 bases remaining between them. The CDR3 consists of 11 residues.

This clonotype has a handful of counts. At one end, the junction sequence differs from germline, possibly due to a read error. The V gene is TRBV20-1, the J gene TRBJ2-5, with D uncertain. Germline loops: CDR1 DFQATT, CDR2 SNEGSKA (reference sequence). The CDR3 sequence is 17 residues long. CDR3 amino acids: CCARDVGWPSEEETQYF. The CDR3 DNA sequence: TGCTGTGCTAGAGATGTGGGCTGGCCCTCAGAAGAAGAGACCCAGTACTTC.

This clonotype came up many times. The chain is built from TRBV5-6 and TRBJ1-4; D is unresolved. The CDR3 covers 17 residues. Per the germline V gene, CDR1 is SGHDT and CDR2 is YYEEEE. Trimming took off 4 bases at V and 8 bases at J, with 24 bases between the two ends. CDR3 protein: CASSEKYYKEPWEKLFF. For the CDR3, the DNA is TGTGCCAGCAGCGAGAAGTACTACAAGGAACCGTGGGAAAAACTGTTTTTT.

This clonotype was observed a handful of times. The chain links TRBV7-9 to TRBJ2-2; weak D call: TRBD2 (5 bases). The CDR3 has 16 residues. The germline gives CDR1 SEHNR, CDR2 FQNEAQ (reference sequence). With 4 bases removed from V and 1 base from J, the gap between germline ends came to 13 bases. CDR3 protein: CASSSGDFGNTGELFF. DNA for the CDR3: TGTGCCAGCAGCTCCGGGGATTTTGGGAACACCGGGGAGCTGTTTTTT.

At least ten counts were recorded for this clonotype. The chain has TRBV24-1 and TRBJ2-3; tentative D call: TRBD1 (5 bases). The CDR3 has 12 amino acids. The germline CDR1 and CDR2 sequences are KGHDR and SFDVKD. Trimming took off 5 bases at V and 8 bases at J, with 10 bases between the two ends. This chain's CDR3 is CATSAKQGTQYF. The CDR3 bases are TGTGCCACCAGTGCCAAGCAGGGTACGCAGTATTTT.

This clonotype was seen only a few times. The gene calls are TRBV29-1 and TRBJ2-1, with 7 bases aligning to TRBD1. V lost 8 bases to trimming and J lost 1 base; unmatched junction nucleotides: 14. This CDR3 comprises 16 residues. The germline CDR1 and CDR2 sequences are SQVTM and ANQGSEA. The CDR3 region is CSPKSDQGVSYNEQFF. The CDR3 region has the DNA TGCAGCCCTAAGAGTGATCAGGGGGTTTCCTACAATGAGCAGTTCTTC.

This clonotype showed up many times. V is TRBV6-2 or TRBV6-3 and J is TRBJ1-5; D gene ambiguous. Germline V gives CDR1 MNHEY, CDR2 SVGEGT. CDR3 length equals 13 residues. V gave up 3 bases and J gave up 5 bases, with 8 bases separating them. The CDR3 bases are TGTGCCAGCAGTTATAGGGAGGATCAGCCCCAGCATTTT. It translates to CASSYREDQPQHF.

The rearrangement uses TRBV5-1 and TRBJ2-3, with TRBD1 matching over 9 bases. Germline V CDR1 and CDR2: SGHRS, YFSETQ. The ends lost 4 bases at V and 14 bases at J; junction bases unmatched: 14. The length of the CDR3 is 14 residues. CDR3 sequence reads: CASSPNPTGQGRYF. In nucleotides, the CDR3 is TGCGCCAGCAGCCCAAACCCAACGGGACAGGGAAGGTATTTT.

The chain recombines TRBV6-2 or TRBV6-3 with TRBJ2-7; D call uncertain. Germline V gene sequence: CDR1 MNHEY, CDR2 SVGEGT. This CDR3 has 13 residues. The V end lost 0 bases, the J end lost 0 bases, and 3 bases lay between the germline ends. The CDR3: CASSYSSSYEQYV. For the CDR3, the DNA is TGTGCCAGCAGTTACTCGAGCTCCTACGAGCAGTACGTC.

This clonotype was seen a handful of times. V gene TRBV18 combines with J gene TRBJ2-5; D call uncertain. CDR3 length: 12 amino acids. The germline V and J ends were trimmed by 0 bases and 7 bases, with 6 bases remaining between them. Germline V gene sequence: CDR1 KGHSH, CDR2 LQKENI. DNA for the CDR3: TGTGCCAGCTCACCACCTTGGGGGACCCAGTACTTC. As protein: CASSPPWGTQYF.

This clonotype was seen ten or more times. CDR3 DNA: TGTGCCAGCAGTTACTGGGTAGAGAGCATTCAGTACTTC. It translates to CASSYWVESIQYF. This chain connects TRBV6-5 to TRBJ2-4; D gene uncertain. The CDR3 loop spans 13 amino acids. Germline V gene data show CDR1 as MNHEY and CDR2 as SVGAGI. V was cut by 1 base and J by 9 bases, with 10 bases left in between.

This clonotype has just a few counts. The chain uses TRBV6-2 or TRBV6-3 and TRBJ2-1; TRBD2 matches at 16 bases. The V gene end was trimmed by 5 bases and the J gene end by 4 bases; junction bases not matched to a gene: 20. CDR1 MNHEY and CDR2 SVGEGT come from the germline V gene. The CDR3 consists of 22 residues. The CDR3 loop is CASSILIRPGLAGGRRYNEQFF. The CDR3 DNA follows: TGTGCCAGCAGTATTCTGATTAGACCGGGACTAGCGGGAGGGCGTAGGTACAATGAGCAGTTCTTC.

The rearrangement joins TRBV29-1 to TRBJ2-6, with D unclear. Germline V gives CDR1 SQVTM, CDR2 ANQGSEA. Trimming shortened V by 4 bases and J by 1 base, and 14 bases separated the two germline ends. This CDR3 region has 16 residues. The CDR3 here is CSVGDPPGSGANVLTF. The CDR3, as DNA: TGCAGCGTTGGAGACCCCCCCGGGTCTGGGGCCAACGTCCTGACTTTC.

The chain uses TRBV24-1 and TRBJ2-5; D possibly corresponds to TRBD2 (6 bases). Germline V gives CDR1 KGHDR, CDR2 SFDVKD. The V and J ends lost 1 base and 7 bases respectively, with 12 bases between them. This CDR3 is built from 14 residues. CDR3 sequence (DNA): TGTGCCACCAGTGATTTAAGACTAGGAGGGACCCAGTACTTC. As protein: CATSDLRLGGTQYF.

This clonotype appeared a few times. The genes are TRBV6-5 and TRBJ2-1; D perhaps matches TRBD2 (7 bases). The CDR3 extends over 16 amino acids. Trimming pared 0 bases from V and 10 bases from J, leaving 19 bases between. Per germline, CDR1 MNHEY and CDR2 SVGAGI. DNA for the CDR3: TGTGCCAGCAGTTACTCGATTAGGGGGGGGGCTGTGGAGCAGTTCTTC. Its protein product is CASSYSIRGGAVEQFF.

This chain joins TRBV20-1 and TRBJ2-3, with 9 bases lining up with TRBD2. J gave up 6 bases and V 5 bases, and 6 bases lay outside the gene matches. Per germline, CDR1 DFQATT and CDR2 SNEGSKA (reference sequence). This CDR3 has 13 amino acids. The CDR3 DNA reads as TGCAGTGCTGATAGCGGGAGTGGGGATACGCAGTATTTT. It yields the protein CSADSGSGDTQYF.

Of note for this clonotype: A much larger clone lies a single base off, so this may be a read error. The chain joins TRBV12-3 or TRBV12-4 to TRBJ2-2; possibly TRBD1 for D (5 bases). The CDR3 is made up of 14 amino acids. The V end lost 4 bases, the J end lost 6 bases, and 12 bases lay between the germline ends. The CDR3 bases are TGTGCCAGCAGTTCTAATCAGGGTCCCGGGGAGCTGTTTTTT. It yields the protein CASSSNQGPGELFF.

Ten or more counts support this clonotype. CDR3 sequence reads: CSVIFTGTGGGTEAFF. In DNA, the CDR3 is TGCAGCGTTATCTTTACCGGGACAGGGGGCGGCACTGAAGCTTTCTTT. The V and J genes are TRBV29-1 and TRBJ1-1, with 12 bases lining up with TRBD1. CDR1 and CDR2 from the germline V gene are SQVTM and ANQGSEA. This CDR3 comprises 16 residues. V lost 5 bases, J lost 4 bases, and 11 bases stayed unmatched.

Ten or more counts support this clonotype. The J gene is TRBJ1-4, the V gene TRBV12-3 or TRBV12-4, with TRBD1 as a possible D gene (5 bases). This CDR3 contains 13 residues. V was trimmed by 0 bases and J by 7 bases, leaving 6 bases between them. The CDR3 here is CASSLAQGEKLFF. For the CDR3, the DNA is TGTGCCAGCAGTTTAGCCCAGGGTGAAAAACTGTTTTTT.

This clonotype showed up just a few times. The CDR3 DNA sequence: TGTGCCAGCAGCTTGTCCCGGACTAGCGAAACCTACGAGCAGTACGTC. The encoded protein is CASSLSRTSETYEQYV. The V gene is TRBV11-2, the J gene TRBJ2-7, with 9 bases matching TRBD2. From germline, CDR1 is SGHAT and CDR2 FQNNGV. The CDR3 runs 16 residues. V trimming: 3 bases; J trimming: 2 bases; junction bases outside the gene matches: 8.

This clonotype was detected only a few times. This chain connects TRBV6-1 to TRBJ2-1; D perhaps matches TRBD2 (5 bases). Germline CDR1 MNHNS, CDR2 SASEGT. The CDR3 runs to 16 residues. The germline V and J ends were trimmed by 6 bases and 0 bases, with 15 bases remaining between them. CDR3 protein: CASRPGPGSSYNEQFF. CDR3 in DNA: TGTGCCAGCAGGCCCGGACCGGGAAGCTCCTACAATGAGCAGTTCTTC.

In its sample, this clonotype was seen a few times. CDR3 sequence reads: CASSLSPAGELFF. In nucleotides, the CDR3 is TGTGCCAGCAGCTTATCACCGGCCGGGGAGCTGTTTTTT. The chain combines TRBV7-6 with TRBJ2-2; the D is unclear. The CDR3 has 13 amino acids. Trimming stripped 2 bases from V and 6 bases from J, with 7 bases between. Germline-derived CDR1 and CDR2 are SGHVS and FNYEAQ.